Sequencing of this T cell receptor beta chain was carried out in a study of T cell responses to AZD1222 COVID-19 vaccine. The study, taken as a whole, reports: In a largely white British group with more females than males, clonal diversity was possibly underestimated. Researchers report vaccine-associated CD4 TCRs spanning spike, with dominance at 160-218 and 743-854.

Deletions cut 5 bases from V and 0 bases from J, with 11 bases between. The germline CDR1 and CDR2 sequences are SNHLY and FYNNEI. There are 14 residues in the CDR3. Repertoires were generated with immunoSEQ multiplex PCR, while TCRdb's copy carries only in-frame clones and drops some. The sample shows some 250,000 clones, 94% of them seen only once. This clone was recorded only once. Its antigen is unknown. The specimen comprised peripheral blood, sampled 28 days after the second AZD1222 dose. The TCR sequence derives from an adult who received the AZD1222 COVID-19 vaccine. The J gene is TRBJ2-7, the V gene TRBV2, with D hard to call. CDR3 amino acids: CASSFIGSSYEQYF. The CDR3 DNA reads TGTGCCAGCAGTTTTATCGGTAGCTCCTACGAGCAGTACTTC.